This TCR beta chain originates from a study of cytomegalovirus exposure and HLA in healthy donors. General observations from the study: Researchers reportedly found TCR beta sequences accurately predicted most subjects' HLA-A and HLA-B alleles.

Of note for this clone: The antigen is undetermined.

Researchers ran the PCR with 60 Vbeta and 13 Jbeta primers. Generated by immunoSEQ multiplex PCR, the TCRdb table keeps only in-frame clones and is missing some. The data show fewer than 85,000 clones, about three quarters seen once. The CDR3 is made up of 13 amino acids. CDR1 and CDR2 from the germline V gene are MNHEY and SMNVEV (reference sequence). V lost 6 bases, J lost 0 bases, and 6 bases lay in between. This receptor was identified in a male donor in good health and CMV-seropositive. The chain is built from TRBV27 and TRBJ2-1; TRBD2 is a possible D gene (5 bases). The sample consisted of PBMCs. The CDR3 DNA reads TGTGCCAGCAGCCGGGGCTCCTACAATGAGCAGTTCTTC. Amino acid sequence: CASSRGSYNEQFF.